The rows below give T cell receptor beta chains drawn from one sample of a study of early T cells in non-severe SARS-CoV-2 infection. TCRdb re-called the 5' RACE reads through MiXCR, storing one row per CDR3 protein. The table shows tens of thousands of distinct CDR3 sequences, with 4.8% occurring only once. Material: whole blood. These receptor sequences come from an adult who was a healthcare worker with PCR-confirmed SARS-CoV-2 infection or an uninfected control (not recorded which). The CDR3 runs from the conserved cysteine through the conserved F or W. Each record gives: V gene, J gene, clone size, D gene, CDR3 protein, CDR3 DNA. The D gene is left open where the match is weak. Part of the rows lack a size; the others show once, few, many or a class for expanded clones.

V: TRBV27
J: TRBJ2-7
size: many
D: .
CDR3: CASSLAPGTYEQYF
DNA: TGTGCCAGCAGTCTAGCCCCGGGAACCTACGAGCAGTACTTC

V: TRBV12-3/TRBV12-4
J: TRBJ2-7
size: few
D: TRBD2
CDR3: CASSFGGAPYEQYF
DNA: TGTGCCAGCAGTTTCGGGGGGGCCCCCTACGAGCAGTACTTC

V: TRBV3-1
J: TRBJ2-5
size: many
D: .
CDR3: CASSSEWPSSQETQYF
DNA: TGTGCCAGCAGCTCTGAGTGGCCCAGCAGCCAAGAGACCCAGTACTTC

V: TRBV20-1
J: TRBJ2-3
size: many
D: TRBD2
CDR3: CSASGSGGPTDTQYF
DNA: TGCAGTGCTAGCGGGAGCGGGGGGCCCACAGATACGCAGTATTTT

V: TRBV12-3/TRBV12-4
J: TRBJ2-5
size: few
D: .
CDR3: CASSPLTIQETQYF
DNA: TGTGCCAGCAGTCCCTTGACTATCCAAGAGACCCAGTACTTC

V: TRBV21-1
J: TRBJ2-3
size: .
D: .
CDR3: CASSKPRESTDTQYF
DNA: TGTGCCAGCAGCAAACCCCGGGAATCCACAGATACGCAGTATTTT

V: TRBV4-1
J: TRBJ2-3
size: many
D: TRBD2
CDR3: CASSQVRGWSLMLSDTQYF
DNA: TGCGCCAGCAGCCAAGTGCGGGGGTGGTCTTTGATGTTATCAGATACGCAGTATTTT

V: TRBV20-1
J: TRBJ1-1
size: .
D: .
CDR3: CSAREPNTEAFF
DNA: TGCAGTGCTAGAGAGCCGAACACTGAAGCTTTCTTT

V: TRBV7-9
J: TRBJ1-3
size: many
D: .
CDR3: CASSRDGRGTIYF
DNA: TGTGCCAGCAGCCGGGACGGACGGGGCACCATATATTTT

V: TRBV2
J: TRBJ1-5
size: many
D: .
CDR3: CASSVRASNQPQHF
DNA: TGTGCCAGCAGTGTCAGGGCAAGCAATCAGCCCCAGCATTTT

V: TRBV5-1
J: TRBJ2-1
size: many
D: .
CDR3: CASSSAGHQSYNEQFF
DNA: TGCGCCAGCAGCTCCGCAGGACACCAGTCCTACAATGAGCAGTTCTTC

V: TRBV6-1
J: TRBJ1-4
size: many
D: TRBD1
CDR3: CASSNWDREREKLFF
DNA: TGTGCCAGCAGTAACTGGGACAGGGAGCGGGAAAAACTGTTTTTT

V: TRBV7-3
J: TRBJ1-1
size: many
D: TRBD1
CDR3: CASSPGQGSTEAFF
DNA: TGTGCCAGCAGCCCCGGACAGGGATCCACTGAAGCTTTCTTT

V: TRBV5-1
J: TRBJ1-5
size: many
D: TRBD1
CDR3: CASSSGQGNQPQHF
DNA: TGCGCCAGCAGCTCCGGACAGGGGAATCAGCCCCAGCATTTT

V: TRBV7-9
J: TRBJ2-5
size: .
D: .
CDR3: CASSLEQRETQYF
DNA: TGTGCCAGCAGCTTGGAACAGCGGGAGACCCAGTACTTC

V: TRBV20-1
J: TRBJ2-2
size: many
D: .
CDR3: CSARERGNTGELFF
DNA: TGCAGTGCTAGAGAGCGGGGGAACACCGGGGAGCTGTTTTTT

V: TRBV12-3/TRBV12-4
J: TRBJ1-2
size: many
D: TRBD1
CDR3: CASGQDFLGYGYTF
DNA: TGTGCCAGCGGACAGGATTTTCTCGGCTATGGCTACACCTTC

V: TRBV7-8
J: TRBJ1-6
size: many
D: .
CDR3: CASSLGRINSPLHF
DNA: TGTGCCAGCAGCTTGGGACGGATCAATTCACCCCTCCACTTT

V: TRBV29-1
J: TRBJ2-3
size: few
D: .
CDR3: CSVASAGGGGGDTQYF
DNA: TGCAGCGTTGCGTCCGCAGGAGGTGGGGGTGGAGATACGCAGTATTTT

V: TRBV14
J: TRBJ1-5
size: many
D: .
CDR3: CASSQDLGQPQHF
DNA: TGTGCCAGCAGCCAAGATCTGGGGCAGCCCCAGCATTTT

V: TRBV29-1
J: TRBJ1-2
size: many
D: .
CDR3: CSVGGKVNLYGYTF
DNA: TGCAGCGTTGGGGGAAAAGTTAACCTCTATGGCTACACCTTC

V: TRBV11-2
J: TRBJ1-6
size: many
D: .
CDR3: CASSLVRGSYNSPLHF
DNA: TGTGCCAGCAGCTTAGTCAGAGGCTCCTATAATTCACCCCTCCACTTT

V: TRBV4-1
J: TRBJ2-7
size: medium-sized
D: TRBD2
CDR3: CASSQAGGPSYEQYF
DNA: TGCGCCAGCAGCCAAGCGGGGGGGCCTAGCTACGAGCAGTACTTC

V: TRBV7-8
J: TRBJ2-1
size: medium-sized
D: .
CDR3: CASSFYNEQFF
DNA: TGTGCCAGCAGCTTTTACAATGAGCAGTTCTTC

V: TRBV7-9
J: TRBJ2-3
size: .
D: .
CDR3: CASSFTGLPDTQYF
DNA: TGTGCCAGCAGCTTCACAGGGTTGCCAGATACGCAGTATTTT

V: TRBV7-2
J: TRBJ1-6
size: .
D: TRBD1
CDR3: CASSPRGQVNSPLHF
DNA: TGTGCCAGCAGCCCCAGGGGACAGGTTAATTCACCCCTCCACTTT

V: TRBV6-2/TRBV6-3
J: TRBJ1-2
size: many
D: .
CDR3: CASSTPLPRGGYTF
DNA: TGTGCCAGCTCCACCCCATTACCTCGGGGTGGCTACACCTTC

V: TRBV3-1
J: TRBJ2-7
size: medium-sized
D: TRBD1
CDR3: CASSLTGTGNEQYF
DNA: TGTGCCAGCAGCCTAACCGGGACAGGGAACGAGCAGTACTTC

V: TRBV4-1
J: TRBJ2-6
size: many
D: .
CDR3: CASSQLVRVQVPLSGANVLTF
DNA: TGCGCCAGCAGCCAACTAGTCAGGGTGCAAGTCCCCCTCTCTGGGGCCAACGTCCTGACTTTC